This T cell receptor beta chain was sequenced for a study of T cells in Graves' hyperthyroidism and ophthalmopathy (dated by TCRdb to between 2017 and 2020). Regarding the research as a whole: Peripheral blood samples were taken at initial diagnosis, before any treatment was given. To identify distinguishing TCR V-J signatures, a discovery cohort of 95 to 100 patients was used, comprising approximately 40 with Graves' ophthalmopathy and approximately 57 with stable Graves' hyperthyroidism. Prospective prediction of ophthalmopathy was tested in an independent validation cohort of fewer than 20 hyperthyroidism patients and 17 patients who later progressed to ophthalmopathy. The 100 or so discovery patients were divided at random into training and test sets in a 7:3 ratio. The study also compared thyroid tissue and blood T-cell repertoires from about six Graves' hyperthyroidism patients. After sampling, hyperthyroidism patients received methimazole starting at 30 mg daily, and ophthalmopathy patients received high-dose intravenous methylprednisolone. The paper reports TCR Vbeta CDR3 sequencing of 140 or so peripheral blood samples: 43 ophthalmopathy, around 80 hyperthyroidism and approximately 17 progressor patients.

This clonotype appeared a few times. Its antigen specificity is not known. An end of the junction differs from the germline gene, which may be a read error. The TCR beta CDR3 regions were amplified from RNA transcripts. For the first round of RT-PCR on the TCR CDR3, the HTBI primer set was used together with the Qiagen OneStep RT-PCR kit. The libraries were constructed in a second round of multiplex PCR and then size-selected and purified. Libraries were sequenced paired-end with 100 bp reads on an Illumina HiSeq2000. The authors processed their data as follows. SOAPnuke was used to process the raw data, with reads discarded if the reads contained adapters or uncalled bases, had a mean Phred below 15, or lacked an exact constant-primer or identifier match. High-quality paired reads were merged with COPE v1.2.5, and unique nucleotide sequences were defined as clonotypes. Clonotypes were aligned to IMGT TRBV, TRBD and TRBJ reference segments using MiTCR v1.1. Analysis was restricted to V-J combinations with a frequency above 0.0001, which covered approximately 99% of repertoires. The TCS score was defined as the ratio of F50 (clonal expansion) to E x V (chaos), calculated using BLOSUM62-based TCRdist between CDR3 peptides within each V-J. Welch's t-statistics and random forest reduced around 520 V-J features to 13, which were used in a naive Bayes classifier (R e1071). TCRdb applied fastp at Q25 and MiXCR to the public reads, then kept only in-frame beta chains. Identical CDR3 proteins give one entry, which carries the most common genes and DNA. For this entry, the V and J calls and clone size follow TCRdb and not the study's own pipeline. The sample table records around 350,000 distinct CDR3 sequences; under 20% of these occur just once. The biggest ten clones account for roughly 3.5% of the sample.

CDR3 length: 15 amino acids, cysteine to phenylalanine. Only the CDR3 part of the read is kept: 45 bases, read in frame from the first base. The germline V gene provides CDR1 MNHEY and CDR2 SVGAGI. The paper as a whole reports these results and caveats: During validation, the model predicted progression to ophthalmopathy a median of approximately 6 months ahead of onset, with almost 71% sensitivity and 72.22% specificity. Most expanded thyroid clonotypes (frequency above 0.001) were also found in blood, which suggests that blood repertoires may mirror thyroid immune responses. No statistical method was used to fix the sample size in advance, and group allocation was not hidden from the investigators. Ophthalmopathy was separated from stable hyperthyroidism by a 13 V-J signature model, with around 90% sensitivity and approximately 84% specificity obtained in cross-validation and 80%/75% obtained in testing.

Stable Graves' hyperthyroidism was defined as the absence of progression to ophthalmopathy over 18 months of follow-up. Hyperthyroidism patients were aged 18 to 65 years and newly diagnosed, with disease duration of less than 2 months. Any patient with an uncontrolled infection, another autoimmune disease, pregnancy or lactation was excluded. Diagnoses were established on the basis of clinical symptoms, serum thyroxine and TRAb, thyroid ultrasound, and orbital computed tomography. PBMCs were isolated from about 9.2 ml of fresh peripheral blood by Ficoll-Paque density gradient centrifugation. Trizol reagent was used to extract total RNA, and RNA quality was then checked on an Agilent 2100 Bioanalyzer.

Recombination connected TRBV6-5 to TRBJ1-1; TRBD1 lines up with 7 middle nucleotides. The sample was blood. The TCR sequence derives from a woman younger than 35 with Graves' hyperthyroidism. The DNA sequence reads TGTGGCAGCAGTTATGAGGGGGCGGGGGTCCGTGAAGCTTTCTTT. This translates into CGSSYEGAGVREAFF.